This T cell receptor beta chain was captured by sequencing in a study of T-cell memory formation after mild COVID-19. MiXCR, run by TCRdb on the 5' RACE reads, gives a single entry per CDR3 protein. Among 430,000 or so distinct CDR3 sequences listed, around 27% were seen once. This TCR was sampled from an adult woman who had mild COVID-19 (a few samples of this study predate the infection). Cell type and time point are not known. Material for sequencing was PBMCs or a T cell subset sorted from them (not recorded which).

The CDR3, as DNA: TGTGCCAGCAGCTCCCAAGCGGGAGGTCCAGATACGCAGTATTTT. This codes for CASSSQAGGPDTQYF. The chain combines TRBV7-2 with TRBJ2-3; TRBD2 matches at 9 bases. Germline-derived CDR1 and CDR2 are SGHTA and FQGNSA. This CDR3 has 15 residues. J gave up 4 bases and V 4 bases, and 6 bases lay outside the gene matches.